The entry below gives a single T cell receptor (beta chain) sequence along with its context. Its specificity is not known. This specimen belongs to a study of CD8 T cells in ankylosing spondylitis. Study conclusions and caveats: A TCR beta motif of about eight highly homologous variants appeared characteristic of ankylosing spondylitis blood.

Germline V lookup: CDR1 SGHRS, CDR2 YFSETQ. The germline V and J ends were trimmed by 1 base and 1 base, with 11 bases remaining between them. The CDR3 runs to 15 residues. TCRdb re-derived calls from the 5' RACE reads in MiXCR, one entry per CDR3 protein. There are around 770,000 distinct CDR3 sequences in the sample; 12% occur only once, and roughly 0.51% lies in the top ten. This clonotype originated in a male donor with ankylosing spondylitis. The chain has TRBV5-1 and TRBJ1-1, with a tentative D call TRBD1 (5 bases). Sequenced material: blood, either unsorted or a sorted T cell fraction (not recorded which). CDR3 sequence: CASSLRAGQNTEAFF. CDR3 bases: TGCGCCAGCAGCTTGAGGGCAGGACAGAACACTGAAGCTTTCTTT.